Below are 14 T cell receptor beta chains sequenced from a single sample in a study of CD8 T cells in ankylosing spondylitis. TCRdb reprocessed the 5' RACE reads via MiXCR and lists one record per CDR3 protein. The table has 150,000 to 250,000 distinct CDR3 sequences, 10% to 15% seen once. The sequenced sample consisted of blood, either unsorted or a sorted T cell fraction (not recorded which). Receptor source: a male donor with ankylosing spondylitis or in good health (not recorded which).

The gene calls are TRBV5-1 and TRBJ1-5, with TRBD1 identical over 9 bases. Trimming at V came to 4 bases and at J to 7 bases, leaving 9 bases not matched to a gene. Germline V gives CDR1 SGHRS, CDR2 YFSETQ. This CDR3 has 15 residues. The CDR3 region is CASSPGTGIRQPQHF. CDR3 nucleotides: TGCGCCAGCAGCCCCGGGACAGGGATCCGGCAGCCCCAGCATTTT.

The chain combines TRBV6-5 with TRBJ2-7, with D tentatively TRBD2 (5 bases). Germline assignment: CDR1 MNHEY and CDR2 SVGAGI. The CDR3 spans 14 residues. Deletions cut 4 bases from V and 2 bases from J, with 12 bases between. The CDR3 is CASSFEGYTYEQYF. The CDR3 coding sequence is TGTGCCAGCAGTTTCGAGGGATACACCTACGAGCAGTACTTC.

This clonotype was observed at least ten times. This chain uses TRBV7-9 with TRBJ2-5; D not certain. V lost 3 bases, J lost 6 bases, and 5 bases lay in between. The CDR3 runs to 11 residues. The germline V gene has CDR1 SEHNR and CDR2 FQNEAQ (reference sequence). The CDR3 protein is CASSFTKTQYF. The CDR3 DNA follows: TGTGCCAGCAGCTTCACGAAGACCCAGTACTTC.

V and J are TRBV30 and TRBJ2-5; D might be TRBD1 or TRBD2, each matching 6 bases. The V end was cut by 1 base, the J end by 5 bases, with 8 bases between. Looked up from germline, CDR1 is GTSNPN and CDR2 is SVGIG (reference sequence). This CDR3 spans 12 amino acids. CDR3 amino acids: CAWSGGGETQYF. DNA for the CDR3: TGTGCCTGGAGTGGAGGGGGGGAGACCCAGTACTTC.

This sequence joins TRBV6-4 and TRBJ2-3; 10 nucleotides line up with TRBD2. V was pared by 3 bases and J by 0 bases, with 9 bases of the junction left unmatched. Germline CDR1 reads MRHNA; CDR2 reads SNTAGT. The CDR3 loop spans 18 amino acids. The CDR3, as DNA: TGTGCCAGCAGTGAGGAACTAGCGGGGAGCCCTAGCACAGATACGCAGTATTTT. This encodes CASSEELAGSPSTDTQYF.

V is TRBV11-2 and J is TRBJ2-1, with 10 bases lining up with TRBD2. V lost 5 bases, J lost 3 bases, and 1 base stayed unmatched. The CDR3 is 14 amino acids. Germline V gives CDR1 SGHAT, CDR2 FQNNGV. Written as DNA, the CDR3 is TGTGCCAGCAGCATAGCGGGGGGCTACAATGAGCAGTTCTTC. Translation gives CASSIAGGYNEQFF.

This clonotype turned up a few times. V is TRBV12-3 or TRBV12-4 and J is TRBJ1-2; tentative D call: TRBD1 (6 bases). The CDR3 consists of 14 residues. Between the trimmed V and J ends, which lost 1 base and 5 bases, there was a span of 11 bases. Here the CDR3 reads CASSLGTGRYGYTF. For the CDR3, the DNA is TGTGCCAGCAGTTTAGGTACAGGGCGATATGGCTACACCTTC.

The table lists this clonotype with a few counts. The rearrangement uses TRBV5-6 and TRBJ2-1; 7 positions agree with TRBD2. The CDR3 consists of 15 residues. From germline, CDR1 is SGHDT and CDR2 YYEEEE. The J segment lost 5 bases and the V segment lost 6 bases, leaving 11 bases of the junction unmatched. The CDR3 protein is CASTPGGSGHNEQFF. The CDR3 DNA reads TGTGCCAGCACCCCCGGCGGGAGTGGCCACAATGAGCAGTTCTTC.

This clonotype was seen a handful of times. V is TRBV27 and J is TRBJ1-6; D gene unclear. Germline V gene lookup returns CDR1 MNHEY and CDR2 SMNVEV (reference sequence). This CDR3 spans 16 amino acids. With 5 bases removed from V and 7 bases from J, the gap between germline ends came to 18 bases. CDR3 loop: CASSGSGGVQNSPLHF. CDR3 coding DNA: TGTGCCAGCAGTGGATCTGGCGGGGTACAGAATTCACCCCTCCACTTT.

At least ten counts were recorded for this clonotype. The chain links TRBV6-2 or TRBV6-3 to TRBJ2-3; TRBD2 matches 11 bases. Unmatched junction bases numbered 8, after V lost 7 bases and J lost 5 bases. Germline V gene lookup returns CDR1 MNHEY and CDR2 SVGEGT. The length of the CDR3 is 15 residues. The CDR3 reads CASTGSGGAGDTQYF. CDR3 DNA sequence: TGTGCCAGCACCGGTAGCGGGGGGGCCGGAGATACGCAGTATTTT.

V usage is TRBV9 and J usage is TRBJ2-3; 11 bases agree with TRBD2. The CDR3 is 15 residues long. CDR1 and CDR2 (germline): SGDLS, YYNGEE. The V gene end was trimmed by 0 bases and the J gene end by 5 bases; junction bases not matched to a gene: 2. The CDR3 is CASSVGLAGGDTQYF. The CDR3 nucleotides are TGTGCCAGCAGCGTAGGGCTAGCGGGGGGAGATACGCAGTATTTT.

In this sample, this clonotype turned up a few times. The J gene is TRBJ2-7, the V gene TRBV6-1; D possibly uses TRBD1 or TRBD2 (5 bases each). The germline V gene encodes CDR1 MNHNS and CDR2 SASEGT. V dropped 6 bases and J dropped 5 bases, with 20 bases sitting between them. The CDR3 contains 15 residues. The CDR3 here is CASSTPLGTYDEQYF. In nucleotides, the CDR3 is TGTGCCAGCAGCACCCCGCTAGGGACCTACGACGAGCAGTACTTC.

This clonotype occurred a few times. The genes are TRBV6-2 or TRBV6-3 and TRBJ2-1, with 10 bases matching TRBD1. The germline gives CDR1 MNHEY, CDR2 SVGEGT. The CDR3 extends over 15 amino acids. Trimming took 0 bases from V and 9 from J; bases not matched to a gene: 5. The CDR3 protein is CASSYSWTGGSEQFF. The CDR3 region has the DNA TGTGCCAGCAGTTACTCATGGACAGGGGGAAGTGAGCAGTTCTTC.

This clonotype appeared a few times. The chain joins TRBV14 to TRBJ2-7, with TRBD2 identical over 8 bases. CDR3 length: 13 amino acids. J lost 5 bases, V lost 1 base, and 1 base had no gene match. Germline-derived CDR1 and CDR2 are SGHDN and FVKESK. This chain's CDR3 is CASSQVGRDEQYF. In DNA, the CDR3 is TGTGCCAGCAGCCAAGTCGGGAGGGACGAGCAGTACTTC. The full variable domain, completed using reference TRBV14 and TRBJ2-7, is EAGVTQFPSHSVIEKGQTVTLRCDPISGHDNLYWYRRVMGKEIKFLLHFVKESKQDESGMPNNRFLAERTGGTYSTLKVQPAELEDSGVYFCASSQVGRDEQYFGPGTRLTVT.